This T cell receptor (beta chain) was sequenced in a study of T cell repertoires in cytomegalovirus infection. This clonotype was counted at least ten times. Its antigen is still unknown. MiXCR was run by TCRdb on the reads, yielding one entry per CDR3 protein. This repertoire shows fewer than 6,500 distinct CDR3 sequences, approximately 51% found once; its top ten account for about 89%. The study, taken as a whole, reports: HLA-C-restricted CMV-specific TCR beta clonotypes were dominant in the ex vivo response.

This CDR3 is built from 13 residues. Germline V gene lookup returns CDR1 LGHDT and CDR2 YNNKEL (reference sequence). V was pared by 4 bases and J by 5 bases, with 11 bases between. V gene TRBV3-1 combines with J gene TRBJ1-1, with D unresolved. The TCR sequence derives from a human donor in good health (CMV status not recorded). Some clones in this sample may be carry-over from other donors' samples. The specimen was PBMCs, sequenced either directly or after in vitro stimulation (not recorded which). The DNA of the CDR3 is TGTGCCAGCAGCCTGAGTATGGGTACTGAAGCTTTCTTT. The encoded protein is CASSLSMGTEAFF.